This entry features one T cell receptor (beta chain) sequence. What it binds is unknown. Losses at the gene ends were 2 bases for V and 6 bases for J; bases not matched to a gene: 9. Germline V gene data show CDR1 as SGHDT and CDR2 as YYEEEE. This CDR3 spans 15 amino acids. Primers: 60 Vbeta forward and 13 Jbeta reverse. Profiling relied on immunoSEQ multiplex PCR, and the TCRdb table lists in-frame clones only, not all of them. The sample holds 150,000 to 200,000 clones; 60% to 85% are singletons and the top ten take less than 0.9%. The data belong to a study of cytomegalovirus exposure and HLA in healthy donors. Study results and caveats: In a later analysis, productive TCRs from donors in an Asian-associated ancestry cluster reportedly carried fewer N-insertions than the cohort mean. It was in a later analysis that TCR association rates were seen to vary by HLA locus, highest for DRB1 and lowest for HLA-C.

The source material was PBMCs. This chain connects TRBV5-6 to TRBJ2-3, with 7 bases fitting TRBD1. This TCR was recovered from a female donor in good health and CMV-seronegative. The CDR3 nucleotides are TGTGCCAGCAGCTTTAGACAGGGTGCGTCGGATACGCAGTATTTT. Translation: CASSFRQGASDTQYF.